These 27 T cell receptor beta chains share one sample of origin, sequenced in a study of Ad26.COV2.S vaccination and SARS-CoV-2 variants. Sequencing used immunoSEQ multiplex PCR; TCRdb keeps in-frame clones, though not all of them. The repertoire has around 400,000 clones, 75% to 95% of them found once; the top ten carry more than 9%. Regarding treatment: approximately 18 received Ad26.COV2.S at low or high dose, single or two shots; 5 received placebo; per-sample allocation not given. Vaccine and placebo recipients were sampled on day 63 after the first injection. The sample in question was peripheral blood, obtained in a trial of Ad26.COV2.S vaccine versus placebo. The receptors shown here come from a person between 18 and 65 years old who received the Ad26.COV2.S COVID-19 vaccine or a placebo.

The chain couples TRBV6-5 to TRBJ2-7; 9 nucleotides line up with TRBD2. The V gene end was trimmed by 8 bases and the J gene end by 7 bases; junction bases not matched to a gene: 15. The CDR3 spans 15 residues. The germline gives CDR1 MNHEY, CDR2 SVGAGI. CDR3 DNA sequence: TGTGCCAGCCAGAACTACGCGGGAGGGCCCGGGGAGCAGTACTTC. It specifies CASQNYAGGPGEQYF.

The V call is TRBV28, the J call TRBJ1-2; unclear D gene. V lost 5 bases and J lost 3, with 10 bases in between. Germline V gene sequence: CDR1 MDHEN, CDR2 SYDVKM. The CDR3 has 13 residues. Here the CDR3 DNA reads TGTGCCAGCAGTCCCGAGTGGGACTATGGCTACACCTTC. Translation: CASSPEWDYGYTF.

The V call is TRBV6-6, the J call TRBJ2-2; D is possibly TRBD1 or TRBD2 (5 bases each). V shed 8 bases and J shed 5 bases, with 15 bases lying between them. This CDR3 is built from 14 residues. Germline-derived CDR1 and CDR2 are MNHNY and SVGAGI (reference sequence). This chain's CDR3 is CASRDQRMTGELFF. The CDR3 DNA follows: TGTGCCAGCCGGGACCAACGAATGACCGGGGAGCTGTTTTTT.

The V call is TRBV4-1, the J call TRBJ1-1; D gene uncertain. Trimming removed 3 bases at V and 7 bases at J, with 3 bases between. The CDR3 has 10 residues. From germline, CDR1 is MGHRA and CDR2 YSYEKL. The chain's CDR3 is CASSHVEAFF. CDR3 coding DNA: TGCGCCAGCAGCCACGTTGAAGCTTTCTTT.

The chain carries TRBV14 and TRBJ1-1; D gene ambiguous. The ends were cut back, 4 bases at V and 5 bases at J, with 11 bases in the middle. The CDR3 loop spans 13 amino acids. CDR1 is SGHDN, CDR2 FVKESK, per germline. The CDR3 nucleotides read TGTGCCAGCAGCCTCCTCCGGGAAACTGAAGCTTTCTTT. Encoded protein: CASSLLRETEAFF.

The chain carries TRBV27 and TRBJ2-7; no firm D call. CDR1 is MNHEY and CDR2 is SMNVEV in the germline V gene (reference sequence). V gave up 4 bases and J gave up 4 bases, with 11 bases separating them. The CDR3 has 13 amino acids. DNA of the CDR3: TGTGCCAGCAGTTCCCCCTACAGTTACGAGCAGTACTTC. This sequence encodes CASSSPYSYEQYF.

DNA of the CDR3: TGCGCCAGCAGCTTACAGGGGGCGCCCGGCTCTGGGGCCAACGTCCTGACTTTC. Encoded protein: CASSLQGAPGSGANVLTF. The chain recombines TRBV5-1 with TRBJ2-6; the match to TRBD1 covers 9 bases. The CDR3 sequence is 18 residues long. The ends lost 2 bases at V and 0 bases at J; junction bases unmatched: 6. Per the germline V gene, CDR1 is SGHRS and CDR2 is YFSETQ. Variable domain in full (rest from reference TRBV5-1 and TRBJ2-6): KAGVTQTPRYLIKTRGQQVTLSCSPISGHRSVSWYQQTPGQGLQFLFEYFSETQRNKGNFPGRFSGRQFSNSRSEMNVSTLELGDSALYLCASSLQGAPGSGANVLTFGAGSRLTVL.

The V gene is TRBV7-8, the J gene TRBJ2-5; 11 bases align to TRBD2. Germline V gene lookup returns CDR1 SGHVS and CDR2 FQNEAQ. Trimming at V came to 1 base and at J to 14 bases, leaving 15 bases not matched to a gene. The CDR3 has 16 amino acids. The CDR3, as DNA: TGTGCCAGCAGCTTAGGACCGGCTAGCGGGAGGTTGGCGGCTTACTTC. Translating gives CASSLGPASGRLAAYF.

The chain has TRBV18 and TRBJ1-4; D gene unclear. Looked up from germline, CDR1 is KGHSH and CDR2 is LQKENI. V dropped 0 bases and J dropped 7 bases, with 12 bases sitting between them. CDR3 length: 15 residues. The CDR3 protein is CASSPPPSGREKLFF. The CDR3 bases are TGTGCCAGCTCACCACCCCCCTCCGGACGTGAAAAACTGTTTTTT.

The chain couples TRBV28 to TRBJ1-5, with D perhaps TRBD1 (5 bases). The CDR3 extends over 13 amino acids. Germline-derived CDR1 and CDR2 are MDHEN and SYDVKM. V was shortened by 6 bases and J by 15 bases, with 21 bases between the two germline ends. The CDR3 DNA sequence: TGTGCCAGCAGCCCTCAAACAGGTCCGGTGCCGCATTTT. Residues: CASSPQTGPVPHF.

V usage is TRBV9 and J usage is TRBJ2-3; possibly TRBD2 for D (5 bases). The CDR3 extends over 18 amino acids. In germline, CDR1 is SGDLS, CDR2 YYNGEE. V lost 4 bases and J lost 0, with 21 bases in between. The chain's CDR3 is CASSLTTLTGTSTDTQYF. The CDR3 DNA sequence: TGTGCCAGCAGCCTTACCACCTTAACGGGAACTAGCACAGATACGCAGTATTTT.

This clone was recorded only once. V usage is TRBV19 and J usage is TRBJ1-1, with a possible D match to TRBD1 (5 bases). Germline loops: CDR1 LNHDA, CDR2 SQIVND (reference sequence). There are 15 residues in the CDR3. V gave up 3 bases and J gave up 1 base, with 12 bases separating them. The CDR3 loop reads CASSIRGRKNTEAFF. The CDR3, as DNA: TGTGCCAGTAGTATTAGGGGCAGGAAGAACACTGAAGCTTTCTTT.

The V call is TRBV7-9, the J call TRBJ1-1; 7 bases line up with TRBD1. V was pared by 4 bases and J by 4 bases, with 6 bases of the junction left unmatched. The CDR3 is made up of 14 amino acids. Germline V gene lookup returns CDR1 SEHNR and CDR2 FQNEAQ (reference sequence). Here the CDR3 reads CASSSRGGLTEAFF. CDR3 nucleotides: TGTGCCAGCAGCTCCAGGGGGGGCCTCACTGAAGCTTTCTTT.

The gene calls are TRBV5-5 and TRBJ2-7; D is ambiguous. V gave up 2 bases and J gave up 0 bases, with 15 bases separating them. Germline assignment: CDR1 SGHKS and CDR2 YYEKEE (reference sequence). This CDR3 has 16 amino acids. CDR3 residues: CASSLEPATSSYEQYF. CDR3 coding DNA: TGTGCCAGCAGCTTAGAACCGGCAACGAGCTCCTACGAGCAGTACTTC.

This chain joins TRBV30 and TRBJ2-1; TRBD1 or TRBD2 may be the D gene (6 bases each). Germline loops: CDR1 GTSNPN, CDR2 SVGIG (reference sequence). This CDR3 is 13 amino acids long. V lost 0 bases, J lost 9 bases, and 12 bases lay in between. This CDR3 is CAWSVLGGTEQFF. CDR3 nucleotide sequence: TGTGCCTGGAGTGTACTGGGGGGCACTGAGCAGTTCTTC. Based on the CDR3 plus reference TRBV30 and TRBJ2-1, the full variable domain is SQTIHQWPATLVQPVGSPLSLECTVEGTSNPNLYWYRQAAGRGLQLLFYSVGIGQISSEVPQNLSASRPQDRQFILSSKKLLLSDSGFYLCAWSVLGGTEQFFGPGTRLTVL.

This chain uses TRBV27 with TRBJ1-5; TRBD1 matches at 8 bases. Looked up from germline, CDR1 is MNHEY and CDR2 is SMNVEV (reference sequence). Losses at the gene ends were 3 bases for V and 5 bases for J; bases not matched to a gene: 6. There are 15 residues in the CDR3. Here the CDR3 reads CASSFTGTGHQPQHF. The CDR3 nucleotides read TGTGCCAGCAGTTTCACCGGGACAGGTCATCAGCCCCAGCATTTT.

The gene calls are TRBV7-9 and TRBJ2-2; D may match TRBD1 or TRBD2 (6 bases each). In germline, CDR1 is SEHNR, CDR2 FQNEAQ (reference sequence). This CDR3 contains 15 residues. With 3 bases removed from V and 2 bases from J, the gap between germline ends came to 10 bases. The CDR3 region is CASSLLGGNTGELFF. CDR3 DNA sequence: TGTGCCAGCAGCTTGTTGGGGGGCAACACCGGGGAGCTGTTTTTT.

This clone was recorded only once. The chain employs TRBV6-5 and TRBJ1-3; 7 bases are a match to TRBD1. Germline V gives CDR1 MNHEY, CDR2 SVGAGI. The CDR3 has 15 amino acids. With 2 bases clipped from V and 2 bases from J, the junction kept 3 bases outside the gene matches. CDR3 bases: TGTGCCAGCAGTTACCTGACAGGGACTGGAAACACCATATATTTT. It yields the protein CASSYLTGTGNTIYF.

The chain carries TRBV5-4 and TRBJ2-5, with TRBD2 matching over 15 bases. With 3 bases clipped from V and 4 bases from J, the junction kept 7 bases outside the gene matches. This CDR3 spans 17 amino acids. Germline CDR1 is SGHNT and CDR2 is YYREEE (reference sequence). The CDR3 protein is CASSSRTSGRALETQYF. CDR3 coding DNA: TGTGCCAGCAGCTCCAGGACTAGCGGGAGGGCCTTAGAGACCCAGTACTTC.

The chain couples TRBV5-4 to TRBJ2-2, with TRBD2 matching over 8 bases. Looked up from germline, CDR1 is SGHNT and CDR2 is YYREEE (reference sequence). Unmatched junction bases numbered 8, after V lost 0 bases and J lost 4 bases. The CDR3 is made up of 17 amino acids. The CDR3 DNA is TGTGCCAGCAGCTTGGGAATTACGGGAGGGGGCACCGGGGAGCTGTTTTTT. Protein sequence: CASSLGITGGGTGELFF.

This clone was seen a single time. The CDR3: CASSLTITNNEQFF. In DNA form, the CDR3 reads TGTGCCAGCAGCTTGACGATAACTAACAATGAGCAGTTCTTC. The rearrangement uses TRBV11-2 and TRBJ2-1; no reliable D call. The CDR3 extends over 14 amino acids. Germline lookup yields CDR1 SGHAT and CDR2 FQNNGV. V was pared by 3 bases and J by 5 bases, with 11 bases between.

The chain employs TRBV5-1 and TRBJ1-4, with D possibly matching TRBD1 (6 bases). Trimming stripped 0 bases from V and 5 bases from J, with 14 bases between. Germline CDR1 SGHRS, CDR2 YFSETQ. The CDR3 has 16 amino acids. The CDR3: CASSLGWTEINEKLFF. Written as DNA, the CDR3 is TGCGCCAGCAGCTTGGGTTGGACAGAAATCAATGAAAAACTGTTTTTT.

This clone was found once. The V call is TRBV5-6, the J call TRBJ1-1; tentatively, D is TRBD1 (6 bases). The CDR3 contains 16 residues. Trimming took 3 bases from V and 4 from J, leaving 19 bases between them. Per the germline V gene, CDR1 is SGHDT and CDR2 is YYEEEE. Written as DNA, the CDR3 is TGTGCCAGCAGCTCCCTGAAGACAGGCGCAGGCACTGAAGCTTTCTTT. Translated, it gives CASSSLKTGAGTEAFF.

Notes on this clone: One junction end does not reproduce the germline sequence, and a read error may be involved. In DNA, the CDR3 is TGTGCTAGCAGCTCGGACAGGGGTTCGGAGACCCAGTACTTC. Translation gives CASSSDRGSETQYF. V gene TRBV7-7 combines with J gene TRBJ2-5, with 9 bases identical to TRBD1. From germline, CDR1 is SSHAT and CDR2 FNYEAQ (reference sequence). The CDR3 totals 14 residues.

The chain links TRBV7-8 to TRBJ2-1; the D gene is possibly TRBD1 (6 bases). The germline V and J ends were trimmed by 6 bases and 7 bases, with 28 bases remaining between them. Germline values: CDR1 SGHVS, CDR2 FQNEAQ. This CDR3 has 18 residues. CDR3 in DNA: TGTGCCAGCAGTTACGACTCCCCGGCAGGGGATATTTGGAATGAGCAGTTCTTC. This encodes CASSYDSPAGDIWNEQFF. The full variable domain, rest sourced from reference TRBV7-8 and TRBJ2-1, is GAGVSQSPRYKVAKRGQDVALRCDPISGHVSLFWYQQALGQGPEFLTYFQNEAQLDKSGLPSDRFFAERPEGSVSTLKIQRTQQEDSAVYLCASSYDSPAGDIWNEQFFGPGTRLTVL.

This chain links TRBV6-2 or TRBV6-3 with TRBJ2-6; D is unresolved. V was trimmed by 0 bases and J by 2 bases, leaving 23 bases between them. The CDR3 is made up of 21 amino acids. Germline CDR1 and CDR2: MNHEY and SVGEGT. The CDR3 DNA sequence: TGTGCCAGCAGTTACTCGGAAGATGGGGTAGGGTCACCCCCTGGGGCCAACGTCCTGACTTTC. It yields the protein CASSYSEDGVGSPPGANVLTF.

The V gene is TRBV29-1, the J gene TRBJ2-1; 13 bases match TRBD2. The CDR3 has 14 residues. V gave up 6 bases and J gave up 9 bases; unmatched junction bases: 8. Germline CDR1 and CDR2: SQVTM and ANQGSEA. DNA of the CDR3: TGCAGCGTAACACTAGCGGGAGGGCCCTCTGAGCAGTTCTTC. Protein: CSVTLAGGPSEQFF.